Listed below are T cell receptor beta chains from one sample, sequenced in a study of monozygotic twins with inflammatory bowel disease. TCRdb reprocessed the 5' RACE reads, with one entry per CDR3 protein and no DNA. The sample table sets out fewer than 350,000 distinct CDR3 sequences. The sequencing input was blood. Every receptor here comes from a human donor with ulcerative colitis or Crohn's disease, or a healthy co-twin of an affected twin (not recorded which). The CDR3 runs from the conserved cysteine through the conserved F or W.

TRBV2	14	TRBJ1-2	CASRGDRSSYGYTF
TRBV5-5	15	TRBJ1-4	CAGSLALRENEKLFF
TRBV5-6	12	TRBJ1-2	CASSLVLDRPIF
TRBV4-1	19	TRBJ1-2	CASSQDVLDRGGGRYGYTF
TRBV25-1	13	TRBJ1-2	CASSESHDYGYTF
TRBV5-1	16	TRBJ1-2	CASSLGAAWSNYGYTF
TRBV29-1	13	TRBJ2-1	CSVAGIPYNEQFF
TRBV27	14	TRBJ1-2	CASALNTGGYGYTF
TRBV20-1	15	TRBJ1-1	CSARDGGRLNTEAFF
TRBV7-2	15	TRBJ2-5	CASSPSGFSKETQYF
TRBV20-1	15	TRBJ1-5	CSAGSAQGIGQPQHF
TRBV19	12	TRBJ1-6	CASMERNSPLHF
TRBV20-1	16	TRBJ2-1	CSARGRLAEIYNEQFF